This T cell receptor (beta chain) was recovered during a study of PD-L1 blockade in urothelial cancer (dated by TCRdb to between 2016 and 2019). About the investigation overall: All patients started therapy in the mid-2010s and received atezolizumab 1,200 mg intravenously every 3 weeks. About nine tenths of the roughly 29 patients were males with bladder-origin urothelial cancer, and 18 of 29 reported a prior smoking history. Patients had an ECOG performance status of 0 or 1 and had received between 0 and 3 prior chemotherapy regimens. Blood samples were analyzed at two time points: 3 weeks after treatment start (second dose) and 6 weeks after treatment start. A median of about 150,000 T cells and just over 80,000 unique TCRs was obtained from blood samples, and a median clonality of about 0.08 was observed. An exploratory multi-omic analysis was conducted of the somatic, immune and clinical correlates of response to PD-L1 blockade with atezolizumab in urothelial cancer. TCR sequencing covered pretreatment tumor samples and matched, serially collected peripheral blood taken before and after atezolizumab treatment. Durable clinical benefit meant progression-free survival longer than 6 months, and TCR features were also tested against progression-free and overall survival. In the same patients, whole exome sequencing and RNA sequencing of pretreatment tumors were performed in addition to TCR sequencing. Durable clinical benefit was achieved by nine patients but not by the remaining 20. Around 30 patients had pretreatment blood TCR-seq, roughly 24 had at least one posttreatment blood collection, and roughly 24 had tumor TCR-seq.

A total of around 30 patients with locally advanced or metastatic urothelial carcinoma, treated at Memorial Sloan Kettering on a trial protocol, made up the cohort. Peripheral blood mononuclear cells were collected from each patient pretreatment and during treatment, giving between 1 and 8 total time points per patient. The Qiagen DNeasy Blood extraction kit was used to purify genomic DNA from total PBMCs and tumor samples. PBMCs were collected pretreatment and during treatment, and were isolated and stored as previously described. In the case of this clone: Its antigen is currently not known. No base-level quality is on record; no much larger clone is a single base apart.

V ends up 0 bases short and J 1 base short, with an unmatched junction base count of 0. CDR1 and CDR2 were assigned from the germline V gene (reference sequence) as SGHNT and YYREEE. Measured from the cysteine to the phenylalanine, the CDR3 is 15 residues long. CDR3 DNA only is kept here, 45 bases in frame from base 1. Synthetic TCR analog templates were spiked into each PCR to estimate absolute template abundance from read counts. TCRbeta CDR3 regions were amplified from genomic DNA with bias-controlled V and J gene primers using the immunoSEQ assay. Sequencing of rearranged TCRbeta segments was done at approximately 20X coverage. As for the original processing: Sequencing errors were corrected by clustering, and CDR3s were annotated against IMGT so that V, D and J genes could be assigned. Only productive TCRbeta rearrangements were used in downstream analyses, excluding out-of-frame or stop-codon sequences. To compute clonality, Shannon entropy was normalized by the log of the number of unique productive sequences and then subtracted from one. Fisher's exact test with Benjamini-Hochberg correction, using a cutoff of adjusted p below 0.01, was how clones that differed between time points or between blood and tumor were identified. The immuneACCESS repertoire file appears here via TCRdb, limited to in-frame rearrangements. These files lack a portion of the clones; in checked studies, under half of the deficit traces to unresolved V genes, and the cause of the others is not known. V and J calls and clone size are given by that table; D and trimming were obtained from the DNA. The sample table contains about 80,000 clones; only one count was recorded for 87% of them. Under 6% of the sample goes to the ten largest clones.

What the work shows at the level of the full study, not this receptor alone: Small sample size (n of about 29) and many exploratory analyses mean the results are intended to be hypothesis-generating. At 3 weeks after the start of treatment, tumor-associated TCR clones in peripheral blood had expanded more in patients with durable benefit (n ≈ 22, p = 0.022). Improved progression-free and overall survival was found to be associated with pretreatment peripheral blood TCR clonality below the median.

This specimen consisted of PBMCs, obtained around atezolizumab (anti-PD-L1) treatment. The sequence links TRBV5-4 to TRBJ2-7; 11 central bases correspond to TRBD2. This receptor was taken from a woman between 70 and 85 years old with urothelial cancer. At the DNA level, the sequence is TGTGCCAGCAGCTTGGGACTAGCGGGGTCCTACGAGCAGTACTTC. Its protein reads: CASSLGLAGSYEQYF.